These 20 T cell receptor beta chains originate from one sample sequenced in a study of beta chain features in type 1 diabetes (dated by TCRdb to 2017 to 2018). Library preparation used the immunoSEQ multiplex PCR assay. The entire amount of isolated RNA was reverse transcribed using the High Capacity cDNA Reverse Transcription Kit, so the sequenced TCRB transcripts were expressed ones. TCRdb holds this immuneACCESS table with in-frame rearrangements only. Some clones are missing; in checked studies, unresolved V genes explain under half, and the rest has no known cause. Present in this sample are 970,000 or so clones, roughly 16% of which were seen just once. 0.02% to 0.03% of the sample lies in the top ten. Sequences were obtained from naive CD4+ T cells from blood. This sample's cell subset or site label indicates: true naive CD4+ T cells. These receptors originate from a woman between 18 and 29 years old in good health.

Only a few counts were recorded for this clone. This sequence joins TRBV7-2 and TRBJ2-2; tentatively, D is TRBD2 (6 bases). This CDR3 is 15 amino acids long. Per germline, CDR1 SGHTA and CDR2 FQGNSA. V lost 2 bases and J lost 5, with 12 bases in between. The CDR3 bases are TGTGCCAGCAGCTTATCAGGAGGGAGTACCGGGGAGCTGTTTTTT. Translating it yields CASSLSGGSTGELFF.

The chain combines TRBV4-2 with TRBJ1-4, with TRBD1 matching 9 bases. The J segment lost 0 bases and the V segment lost 3 bases, leaving 5 bases of the junction unmatched. Germline V gene sequence: CDR1 LGHNA, CDR2 YNFKEQ. The CDR3 loop spans 17 amino acids. The CDR3 DNA is TGTGCCAGCAGCCATGGGACAGGGACTTCAACTAATGAAAAACTGTTTTTT. It yields the protein CASSHGTGTSTNEKLFF.

The chain combines TRBV9 with TRBJ2-2; TRBD2 is a possible D gene (6 bases). V shed 4 bases and J shed 1 base, with 11 bases lying between them. The CDR3 runs to 15 residues. Germline CDR1 and CDR2: SGDLS and YYNGEE. The CDR3 DNA reads as TGTGCCAGCAGCTCCGGGACTTGGAACACCGGGGAGCTGTTTTTT. As protein: CASSSGTWNTGELFF.

The chain combines TRBV20-1 with TRBJ1-2; D is unclear. The CDR3 spans 11 residues. Germline CDR1 and CDR2: DFQATT and SNEGSKA (reference sequence). V lost 4 bases to trimming and J lost 1 base, with 4 bases between them. CDR3 in amino acids: CSAIHNYGYTF. For the CDR3, the DNA is TGCAGTGCTATTCATAACTATGGCTACACCTTC.

This chain links TRBV28 with TRBJ2-7; 7 bases are a match to TRBD2. The CDR3 length is 16 residues. Trimming at V came to 5 bases and at J to 3 bases, leaving 13 bases not matched to a gene. CDR1 and CDR2 from the germline V gene are MDHEN and SYDVKM. The CDR3 region has the DNA TGTGCCAGCAGTCCCCTCTTTGCGGGAGCGTACTACGAGCAGTACTTC. Its translation is CASSPLFAGAYYEQYF.

The gene calls are TRBV5-4 and TRBJ2-5, with 10 bases identical to TRBD2. The CDR3 length is 17 residues. The germline CDR1 and CDR2 sequences are SGHNT and YYREEE (reference sequence). V shed 0 bases, J shed 5 bases, and the junction held 10 bases outside the gene matches. Here the CDR3 reads CASSLGSTSGIVETQYF. The CDR3 nucleotides read TGTGCCAGCAGCTTGGGCTCAACTAGCGGGATTGTGGAGACCCAGTACTTC.

The V and J genes are TRBV29-1 and TRBJ1-5; TRBD1 agrees at 10 bases. The germline CDR1 and CDR2 sequences are SQVTM and ANQGSEA. Trimming at V came to 4 bases and at J to 5 bases, leaving 5 bases not matched to a gene. The CDR3 extends over 14 amino acids. In DNA, the CDR3 is TGCAGCGTTGCAGCCGGGACAGGGGATCAGCCCCAGCATTTT. The encoded protein is CSVAAGTGDQPQHF. Full variable domain (missing parts from reference TRBV29-1 and TRBJ1-5): SAVISQKPSRDICQRGTSLTIQCQVDSQVTMMFWYRQQPGQSLTLIATANQGSEATYESGFVIDKFPISRPNLTFSTLTVSNMSPEDSSIYLCSVAAGTGDQPQHFGDGTRLSIL.

The rearrangement uses TRBV5-4 and TRBJ2-3, with TRBD1 identical over 8 bases. Germline lookup yields CDR1 SGHNT and CDR2 YYREEE (reference sequence). This CDR3 is 15 amino acids long. Germline trimming cut 5 bases from V and 5 bases from J; bases unmatched to any gene: 10. The CDR3 coding sequence is TGTGCCAGCAGTGTAAGGACAGGGACGGGAGATACGCAGTATTTT. Protein product: CASSVRTGTGDTQYF.

The chain uses TRBV4-1 and TRBJ2-5; 7 bases align to TRBD1. The J call may be mistaken, given a closer DNA end match to TRBJ2-7. This CDR3 is built from 15 residues. Germline V lookup: CDR1 MGHRA, CDR2 YSYEKL. In DNA form, the CDR3 reads TGCGCCAGCAGCCAAGATCTAACAGGGGCCTACGAGCAGTACTTC. Amino acid sequence: CASSQDLTGAYEQYF.

The J gene is TRBJ2-5, the V gene TRBV9; D possibly corresponds to TRBD2 (5 bases). The CDR3 has 15 residues. The germline CDR1 and CDR2 sequences are SGDLS and YYNGEE. V gave up 4 bases and J gave up 5 bases, with 18 bases separating them. Written as DNA, the CDR3 is TGTGCCAGCAGCCCCCTCGGGGTGGGTGGGGAGACCCAGTACTTC. This encodes CASSPLGVGGETQYF.

V gene TRBV19 combines with J gene TRBJ2-1; weak D call: TRBD1 (6 bases). The germline V gene has CDR1 LNHDA and CDR2 SQIVND (reference sequence). The V gene lost 7 bases and the J gene lost 5 bases, with 15 bases spanning the gap. This CDR3 region has 14 residues. The CDR3 region has the DNA TGTGCCAGTAACCACCCGACAGGAGACAATGAGCAGTTCTTC. Amino acid sequence: CASNHPTGDNEQFF.

There are a few counts of this clone. This chain links TRBV19 with TRBJ2-6; D is perhaps TRBD1 (5 bases). Trimming shortened V by 7 bases and J by 1 base, and 11 bases separated the two germline ends. From germline, CDR1 is LNHDA and CDR2 SQIVND (reference sequence). This CDR3 contains 15 residues. CDR3 bases: TGTGCCAGTAAGGCAGGGCGATCTGGGGCCAACGTCCTGACTTTC. The encoded protein is CASKAGRSGANVLTF.

V gene TRBV5-1 combines with J gene TRBJ2-2; D is unclear. V lost 7 bases to trimming and J lost 5 bases, with 6 bases between them. Germline V lookup: CDR1 SGHRS, CDR2 YFSETQ. The CDR3 is made up of 11 amino acids. The CDR3 bases are TGCGCCAGCGGAGAAACCGGGGAGCTGTTTTTT. This encodes CASGETGELFF. Full variable domain (remainder filled in from reference TRBV5-1 and TRBJ2-2): KAGVTQTPRYLIKTRGQQVTLSCSPISGHRSVSWYQQTPGQGLQFLFEYFSETQRNKGNFPGRFSGRQFSNSRSEMNVSTLELGDSALYLCASGETGELFFGEGSRLTVL.

There are a few counts of this clone. Other DNA sequences within the sample encode an identical CDR3. The chain recombines TRBV9 with TRBJ2-1; possibly TRBD2 for D (5 bases). Deletions cut 0 bases from V and 4 bases from J, with 5 bases between. The germline V gene encodes CDR1 SGDLS and CDR2 YYNGEE. The CDR3 is 13 amino acids. The CDR3 DNA reads TGTGCCAGCAGCGTAGGGACTTACAATGAGCAGTTCTTC. Its protein product is CASSVGTYNEQFF.

This clone was picked up a small number of times. The chain joins TRBV7-3 to TRBJ2-5; no definite D call. The CDR3 runs 16 residues. Germline V gene lookup returns CDR1 SGHTA and CDR2 FQGTGA. Deletions cut 2 bases from V and 5 bases from J, with 18 bases between. The chain's CDR3 is CASSLALRPSVETQYF. The CDR3, as DNA: TGTGCCAGCAGCTTAGCGCTGAGACCCTCTGTGGAGACCCAGTACTTC.

The rearrangement joins TRBV15 to TRBJ1-5, with 7 bases aligning to TRBD1. After removal of 0 bases from V and 3 bases from J, the junction contained 5 bases not matched to a gene. Germline CDR1 is LNHNV and CDR2 is YYDKDF (reference sequence). This CDR3 spans 16 amino acids. CDR3 in DNA: TGTGCCACCAGCAGAGATACAGACAGGGTCAATCAGCCCCAGCATTTT. It yields the protein CATSRDTDRVNQPQHF. The full variable domain, its missing parts supplied by reference TRBV15 and TRBJ1-5, is DAMVIQNPRYQVTQFGKPVTLSCSQTLNHNVMYWYQQKSSQAPKLLFHYYDKDFNNEADTPDNFQSRRPNTSFCFLDIRSPGLGDTAMYLCATSRDTDRVNQPQHFGDGTRLSIL.

Of note for this clone: The same CDR3 can be traced to other DNA sequences in this sample. The chain carries TRBV19 and TRBJ2-7; 8 bases agree with TRBD2. The V segment lost 3 bases and the J segment 3 bases; nucleotides outside the gene matches: 7. CDR3 length: 15 residues. The germline V gene encodes CDR1 LNHDA and CDR2 SQIVND (reference sequence). The CDR3 region is CASSIISSGSYEQYF. Written as DNA, the CDR3 is TGTGCCAGTAGTATTATCAGCAGCGGGAGCTACGAGCAGTACTTC. Using reference TRBV19 and TRBJ2-7 for the parts outside the CDR3, the full variable domain is DGGITQSPKYLFRKEGQNVTLSCEQNLNHDAMYWYRQDPGQGLRLIYYSQIVNDFQKGDIAEGYSVSREKKESFPLTVTSAQKNPTAFYLCASSIISSGSYEQYFGPGTRLTVT.

CDR3: CAITESGRLHEQYF. CDR3 sequence (DNA): TGTGCCATCACTGAAAGCGGGAGGCTCCACGAGCAGTACTTC. The chain combines TRBV10-3 with TRBJ2-7, with 9 nucleotides matching TRBD2. This CDR3 is 14 amino acids long. The germline V gene has CDR1 ENHRY and CDR2 SYGVKD. Trimming took 7 bases from V and 5 from J; bases not matched to a gene: 9.

The V call is TRBV7-9, the J call TRBJ2-1, with 9 bases fitting TRBD1. V gave up 4 bases and J gave up 1 base; unmatched junction bases: 5. Looked up from germline, CDR1 is SEHNR and CDR2 is FQNEAQ (reference sequence). The CDR3 covers 16 residues. The CDR3 bases are TGTGCCAGCAGCTGGATAGGGACAGGGTCCTACAATGAGCAGTTCTTC. Its translation is CASSWIGTGSYNEQFF.

In nucleotides, the CDR3 is TGTGCCAGCAGCTCGGGACTGTTCAATGAGCAGTTCTTC. Translated: CASSSGLFNEQFF. The V call is TRBV11-3, the J call TRBJ2-1; tentatively, D is TRBD2 (6 bases). Trimming took 4 bases from V and 6 from J, leaving 10 bases between them. From germline, CDR1 is SGHNT and CDR2 YENEEA. The length of the CDR3 is 13 residues. Drawing the rest from reference TRBV11-3 and TRBJ2-1, the complete variable domain is EAGVVQSPRYKIIEKKQPVAFWCNPISGHNTLYWYLQNLGQGPELLIRYENEEAVDDSQLPKDRFSAERLKGVDSTLKIQPAELGDSAVYLCASSSGLFNEQFFGPGTRLTVL.